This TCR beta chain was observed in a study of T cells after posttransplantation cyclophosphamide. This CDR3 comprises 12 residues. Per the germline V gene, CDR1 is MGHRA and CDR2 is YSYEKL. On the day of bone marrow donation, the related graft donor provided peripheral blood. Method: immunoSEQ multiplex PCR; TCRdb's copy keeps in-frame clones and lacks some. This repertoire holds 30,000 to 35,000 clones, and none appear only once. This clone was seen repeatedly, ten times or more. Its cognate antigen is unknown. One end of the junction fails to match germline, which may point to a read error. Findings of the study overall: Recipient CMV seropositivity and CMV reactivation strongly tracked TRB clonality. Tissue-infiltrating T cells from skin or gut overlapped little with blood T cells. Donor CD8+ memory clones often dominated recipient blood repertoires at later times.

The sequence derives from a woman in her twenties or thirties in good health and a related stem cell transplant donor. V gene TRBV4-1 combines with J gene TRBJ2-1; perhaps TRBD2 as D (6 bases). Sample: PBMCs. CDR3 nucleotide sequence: TGCACCAGCAGCCTGACTAGTTCGAGTCGGTTCTTC. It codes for CTSSLTSSSRFF.